Described below is a single T cell receptor beta chain sequence and its context. In the authors' workflow: Amplification from reference gene primers served as the basis for estimated nucleated cell counts. The protocol was immunoSEQ multiplex PCR, while the TCRdb copy is restricted to in-frame clones and leaves out a portion. Clonal size and the V and J genes are those of that table, whereas D and trimming came from the DNA. The data contain about 150,000 clones, more than 70% of them seen just once; the ten biggest clones take up 5%. The germline V gene has CDR1 MNHEY and CDR2 SMNVEV (reference sequence). V shed 4 bases and J shed 4 bases, with 13 bases lying between them. This CDR3 is built from 14 residues. The data stem from a study of blood T cell repertoires in COVID-19. Overall study context: Samples representing acute and convalescent COVID-19 were sourced from the United States, Italy and Spain. T cells, B-cell-depleted T cells, or PBMCs supplied cDNA or gDNA.

The sample taken for sequencing was peripheral blood. V and J are TRBV27 and TRBJ2-5, with a tentative D call TRBD1 (6 bases). This receptor was obtained from a woman between 50 and 59 years old with acute or convalescent COVID-19. CDR3 sequence (DNA): TGTGCCAGCAGTTCAGACAGGACCCCAGAGACCCAGTACTTC. Residues: CASSSDRTPETQYF.